This T cell receptor (beta chain) is drawn from a study of blood T cell repertoires in COVID-19. Germline loops: CDR1 GTSNPN, CDR2 SVGIG (reference sequence). The V gene lost 7 bases and the J gene lost 4 bases, with 8 bases spanning the gap. The CDR3 is 10 amino acids. Assay used: immunoSEQ multiplex PCR; TCRdb lists only in-frame clones, some missing. The sample shows fewer than 300,000 clones, 90% of them seen only once. This clone was seen more than once but under ten times. The sequence came from a woman in her thirties who had recovered from COVID-19. The chain uses TRBV30 and TRBJ2-7, with unresolved D. Specimen: PBMCs or T cells enriched from blood (not recorded which). The CDR3 loop is CASTGYEQYF. CDR3 DNA sequence: TGTGCCTCGACGGGTTACGAGCAGTACTTC.